This T cell receptor beta chain was sequenced in a study of breast tumors, draining lymph nodes, adjacent tissues. General study results and limits: Tumor repertoires ranked between lymph nodes and nontumor tissue in diversity, with V and J gene preferences. Findings are consistent with lymph node origin and intratumoral expansion of most tumor T cells. Tumor and nontumor repertoires were significantly more similar in luminal-like than in basal-like breast cancer.

This clonotype has a count of ten or more. What it binds is unknown. TCRdb re-called the multiplex PCR reads with MiXCR, one entry per CDR3 protein. The sample lists tens of thousands of distinct CDR3 sequences, over 40% seen once, with about 10% in the top ten. This CDR3 is built from 12 residues. Germline assignment: CDR1 DFQATT and CDR2 SNEGSKA (reference sequence). The chain has TRBV20-1 and TRBJ2-2; D remains ambiguous. The specimen was breast tumor tissue. The clonotype originates from a female donor with breast cancer. Some clones in this sample may be carry-over from other donors' samples. DNA of the CDR3: TGCAGAGGTCGATCAAGTACCGGGGAGCTGTTTTTT. It specifies CRGRSSTGELFF.